Listed here are 17 T cell receptor beta chains from one sample, sequenced in a study of T cell responses to AZD1222 COVID-19 vaccine. Method: immunoSEQ multiplex PCR; TCRdb's copy keeps in-frame clones and lacks some. The sample holds about 130,000 clones, roughly 88% seen once. The sample was peripheral blood, taken 28 days after the second AZD1222 dose. The receptor set was obtained from an adult who received the AZD1222 COVID-19 vaccine.

CDR3 loop: CASSFQVNYGYTF. The CDR3 DNA reads TGTGCCAGCAGTTTCCAGGTTAACTATGGCTACACCTTC. This chain connects TRBV12-3 or TRBV12-4 to TRBJ1-2; D remains unclear. This CDR3 spans 13 amino acids. The V and J ends lost 3 bases and 1 base respectively, with 6 bases between them.

This chain joins TRBV28 and TRBJ1-2; D remains ambiguous. The germline V and J ends were trimmed by 5 bases and 5 bases, with 9 bases remaining between them. CDR1 is MDHEN, CDR2 SYDVKM, per germline. There are 12 residues in the CDR3. CDR3 sequence reads: CASSLRAYGYTF. The CDR3 DNA reads TGTGCCAGCAGTCTAAGGGCATATGGCTACACCTTC.

CDR3 region: CASSPDRGGQPQHF. The CDR3 DNA reads TGTGCCAGCTCGCCGGACAGGGGAGGACAGCCCCAGCATTTT. The chain links TRBV18 to TRBJ1-5, with 9 bases that match TRBD1. CDR3 length: 14 residues. Germline values: CDR1 KGHSH, CDR2 LQKENI. Germline trimming cut 6 bases from V and 7 bases from J; bases unmatched to any gene: 7.

The rearrangement joins TRBV4-1 to TRBJ1-4, with a tentative D call TRBD1 (6 bases). This CDR3 region has 15 residues. The V end was cut by 4 bases, the J end by 8 bases, with 17 bases between. Germline V gene sequence: CDR1 MGHRA, CDR2 YSYEKL. The CDR3 loop reads CASSRSQQGWEKLFF. The DNA for the CDR3 is TGCGCCAGCAGCCGATCTCAACAGGGCTGGGAAAAACTGTTTTTT.

This chain links TRBV6-5 with TRBJ2-7; TRBD2 aligns across 8 bases. Germline V gene sequence: CDR1 MNHEY, CDR2 SVGAGI. Trimming took 7 bases from V and 0 from J; bases not matched to a gene: 8. The CDR3 runs to 15 residues. The CDR3 region has the DNA TGTGCCAGCACAGGTAGCGGGACGTACTCCTACGAGCAGTACTTC. Translation gives CASTGSGTYSYEQYF.

This clone was picked up one time. The same CDR3 is also encoded by other DNA sequences in this sample. J is TRBJ2-7 and V is TRBV6-1; D gene ambiguous. V dropped 3 bases and J dropped 4 bases, with 4 bases sitting between them. The CDR3 loop spans 11 amino acids. CDR1 and CDR2 (germline): MNHNS, SASEGT. The CDR3: CASSDHYEQYF. The CDR3 DNA reads TGTGCCAGCAGTGACCATTACGAGCAGTACTTC.

The sample holds a few counts of this clone. The V gene is TRBV5-1, the J gene TRBJ2-1; 8 nucleotides align to TRBD1. The ends lost 4 bases at V and 6 bases at J; junction bases unmatched: 9. Germline assignment: CDR1 SGHRS and CDR2 YFSETQ. This CDR3 is built from 15 residues. CDR3 coding DNA: TGCGCCAGCAGCACTCGACAGGGGAGGTCCAATGAGCAGTTCTTC. Translated, it gives CASSTRQGRSNEQFF.

The chain joins TRBV4-1 to TRBJ2-1; no reliable D call. Trimming removed 1 base from V and 7 bases from J, with 5 bases in between. Germline V lookup: CDR1 MGHRA, CDR2 YSYEKL. CDR3 size: 12 residues. The CDR3 DNA follows: TGCGCCAGCAGCCAAGTGGGGAATGAGCAGTTCTTC. It is translated as CASSQVGNEQFF.

The CDR3 coding sequence is TGTGCCAGCAGCTTGCGGGGGTTGGGCACTGAAGCTTTCTTT. Translating gives CASSLRGLGTEAFF. The chain joins TRBV5-8 to TRBJ1-1, with D possibly being TRBD1 (5 bases). V was trimmed by 1 base and J by 4 bases, leaving 11 bases between them. This CDR3 spans 14 amino acids. The germline V gene encodes CDR1 SGHTS and CDR2 YDEGEE.

The V call is TRBV11-3, the J call TRBJ2-2; TRBD2 aligns across 10 bases. V lost 5 bases, J lost 1 base, and 1 base stayed unmatched. Germline CDR1 and CDR2: SGHNT and YENEEA. This CDR3 comprises 15 residues. The CDR3 sequence: CASSRLAGNTGELFF. As DNA, the CDR3 is TGTGCCAGCAGCAGACTAGCGGGGAACACCGGGGAGCTGTTTTTT.

The chain joins TRBV6-5 to TRBJ2-5; maybe TRBD2 (6 bases). The CDR3 length is 12 residues. V shed 8 bases and J shed 1 base, with 8 bases lying between them. Germline CDR1 is MNHEY and CDR2 is SVGAGI. CDR3 in amino acids: CASGGIQETQYF. CDR3 in DNA: TGTGCCAGCGGGGGGATCCAAGAGACCCAGTACTTC.

This clone was seen a single time. The gene calls are TRBV4-2 and TRBJ2-3; 7 nucleotides line up with TRBD1. This CDR3 is 17 amino acids long. Trimming took 2 bases from V and 1 from J; bases not matched to a gene: 9. Germline V lookup: CDR1 LGHNA, CDR2 YNFKEQ. The CDR3 DNA is TGTGCCAGCAGCCAAAACAGGGGATCGGCTGGCACAGATACGCAGTATTTT. The encoded protein is CASSQNRGSAGTDTQYF.

The count of this clone is one. The chain joins TRBV19 to TRBJ1-1; no clear D gene. This CDR3 spans 15 amino acids. The V end was cut by 5 bases, the J end by 4 bases, with 17 bases between. CDR1 and CDR2 (germline): LNHDA, SQIVND (reference sequence). CDR3 sequence reads: CASSSSPGVTTEAFF. For the CDR3, the DNA is TGTGCCAGTAGTTCCTCCCCCGGGGTTACCACTGAAGCTTTCTTT. The full variable domain, in which reference TRBV19 and TRBJ1-1 provide the parts outside the CDR3, is DGGITQSPKYLFRKEGQNVTLSCEQNLNHDAMYWYRQDPGQGLRLIYYSQIVNDFQKGDIAEGYSVSREKKESFPLTVTSAQKNPTAFYLCASSSSPGVTTEAFFGQGTRLTVV.

The chain links TRBV30 to TRBJ2-5; the D gene is possibly TRBD2 (5 bases). V was trimmed by 3 bases and J by 3 bases, leaving 8 bases between them. The CDR3 loop spans 12 amino acids. CDR1 and CDR2 from the germline V gene are GTSNPN and SVGIG (reference sequence). CDR3 loop: CAWSTAEETQYF. Written as DNA, the CDR3 is TGTGCCTGGAGCACAGCGGAAGAGACCCAGTACTTC.

The chain couples TRBV28 to TRBJ2-2, with D possibly TRBD2 on 6 matching bases. The CDR3 is 16 amino acids. V gave up 4 bases and J gave up 6 bases, with 18 bases separating them. In germline, CDR1 is MDHEN, CDR2 SYDVKM. The CDR3 loop reads CASSSPYLGEAGELFF. In nucleotides, the CDR3 is TGTGCCAGCAGTTCCCCCTATTTAGGGGAGGCCGGGGAGCTGTTTTTT. Looking up the rest from reference TRBV28 and TRBJ2-2 gives the full variable domain: DVKVTQSSRYLVKRTGEKVFLECVQDMDHENMFWYRQDPGLGLRLIYFSYDVKMKEKGDIPEGYSVSREKKERFSLILESASTNQTSMYLCASSSPYLGEAGELFFGEGSRLTVL.

This chain links TRBV25-1 with TRBJ1-4; the D is unclear. Per the germline V gene, CDR1 is MGHDK and CDR2 is SYGVNS. Trimming removed 8 bases at V and 2 bases at J, with 18 bases between. There are 16 residues in the CDR3. In nucleotides, the CDR3 is TGTGCCAGCCCCGTGTTGGATGATACCACTAATGAAAAACTGTTTTTT. Protein: CASPVLDDTTNEKLFF.

The chain joins TRBV5-8 to TRBJ1-2; maybe TRBD1 (6 bases). The CDR3 consists of 16 residues. Trimming took 1 base from V and 8 from J, leaving 21 bases between them. Germline V gene lookup returns CDR1 SGHTS and CDR2 YDEGEE. The DNA of the CDR3 is TGTGCCAGCAGCTTGATGTCAGGACTCCACCAGGGGGGCTACACCTTC. Protein sequence: CASSLMSGLHQGGYTF.